This T cell receptor beta chain comes out of a study of T cells in Graves' hyperthyroidism and ophthalmopathy. Study conclusions and caveats: Patients with ophthalmopathy were separated from those with stable hyperthyroidism by a 13 V-J model.

CDR1 and CDR2 (germline): MGHDK, SYGVNS. V lost 3 bases and J 0 bases, leaving 3 bases between the germline ends. The CDR3 contains 14 residues. As regards this clonotype: The antigen remains unidentified.

PBMCs came from around 9.7 ml fresh peripheral blood. Amplification of TCR beta CDR3 regions was performed using RNA transcripts as template. HTBI primers drove first-round RT-PCR of the TCR CDR3. TCRdb passed the multiplex PCR reads through MiXCR, listing each CDR3 protein once. The table has 660,000 or so distinct CDR3 sequences, 20% seen once. This sequence originates from a man aged 25 to 45 with Graves' ophthalmopathy. What was sequenced was blood. The V call is TRBV25-1, the J call TRBJ1-6; D not resolved. CDR3 DNA sequence: TGTGCCAGCAGTGACCCCTCCTATAATTCACCCCTCCACTTT. It specifies CASSDPSYNSPLHF.